This T cell receptor beta chain originates from a study of early T cells in non-severe SARS-CoV-2 infection. On the study more broadly: Unpaired chains resulted from sequencing bulk RNA of unsorted whole blood.

Germline loops: CDR1 SQVTM, CDR2 ANQGSEA. This CDR3 is built from 13 residues. V lost 8 bases to trimming and J lost 5 bases; unmatched junction nucleotides: 8. In its sample, this clonotype was seen a few times. Its antigen is unidentified. Molecules of cDNA were individually given unique molecular identifiers that were attached to them. TCRdb recomputed calls from the 5' RACE reads with MiXCR, one row per CDR3 protein. The table has fewer than 110,000 distinct CDR3 sequences, 11% seen once; the top ten hold 7.6%. Broader study findings: Anti-spike CD8 specificities were favored by VDJdb matching, whose results missed private and CD4 specificities.

What was sequenced was whole blood. The clonotype comes from an adult who was a healthcare worker with PCR-confirmed SARS-CoV-2 infection or an uninfected control (not recorded which). The J gene is TRBJ2-1, the V gene TRBV29-1; TRBD2 matches at 8 bases. The CDR3 reads CSYNSGIHNEQFF. CDR3 bases: TGCAGCTACAATAGCGGGATTCACAATGAGCAGTTCTTC.